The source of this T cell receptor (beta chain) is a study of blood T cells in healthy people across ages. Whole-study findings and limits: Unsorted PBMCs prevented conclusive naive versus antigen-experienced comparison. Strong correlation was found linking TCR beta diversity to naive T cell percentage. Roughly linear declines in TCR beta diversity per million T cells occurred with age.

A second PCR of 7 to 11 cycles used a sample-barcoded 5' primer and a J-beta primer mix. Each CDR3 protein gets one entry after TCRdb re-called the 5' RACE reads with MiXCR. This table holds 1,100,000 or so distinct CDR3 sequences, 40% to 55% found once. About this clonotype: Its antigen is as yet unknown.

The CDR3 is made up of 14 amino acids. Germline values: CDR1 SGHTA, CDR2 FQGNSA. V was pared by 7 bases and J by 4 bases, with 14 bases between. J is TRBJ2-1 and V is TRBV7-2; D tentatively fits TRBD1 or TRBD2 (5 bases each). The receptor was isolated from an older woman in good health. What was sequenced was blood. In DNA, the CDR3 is TGTGCCAGCAAAACCGGGACCGAATACAATGAGCAGTTCTTC. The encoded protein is CASKTGTEYNEQFF.